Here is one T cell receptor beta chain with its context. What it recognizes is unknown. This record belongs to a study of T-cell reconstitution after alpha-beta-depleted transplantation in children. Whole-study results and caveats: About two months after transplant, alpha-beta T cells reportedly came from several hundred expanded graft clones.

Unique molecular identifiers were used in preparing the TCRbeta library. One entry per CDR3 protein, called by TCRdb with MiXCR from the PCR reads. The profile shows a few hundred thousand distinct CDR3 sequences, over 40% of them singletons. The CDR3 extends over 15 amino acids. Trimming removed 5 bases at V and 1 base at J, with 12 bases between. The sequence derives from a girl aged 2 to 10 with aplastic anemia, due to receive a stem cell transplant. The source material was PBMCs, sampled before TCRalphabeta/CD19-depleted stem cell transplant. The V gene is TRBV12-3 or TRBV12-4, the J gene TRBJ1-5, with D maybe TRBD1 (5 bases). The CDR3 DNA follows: TGTGCCAGCAGTGACAGTGGGCTGAGCAATCAGCCCCAGCATTTT. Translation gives CASSDSGLSNQPQHF.